Here is one T cell receptor beta chain with its context. This clone's antigen is unknown. Base-call qualities are not available, and no considerably larger clone is one nucleotide away. Using the deep immunoSEQ assay, TCR CDR3 regions were amplified from genomic DNA by multiplex PCR. Extracted genomic DNA from each cell subset was spread evenly across all wells of several immunoSEQ 96-well plates, with each plate serving as a replicate. For sorted subsets, roughly 190 ng of genomic DNA, equivalent to 25,000 to 30,000 T cell genomes, went into each replicate PCR. Purified libraries were measured with a Qubit 3.0 fluorometer, size-checked on a Bioanalyzer 2100, and measured again with the KAPA Library Quantification kit. Each immunoSEQ 96-well plate was sequenced on its own single-read 150-cycle Illumina NextSeq 550 flow cell. Turning to the authors' computational methods: Because the immunoSEQ output held only junctional sequences and lacked quality scores, the filtering could not match the filtering applied to full-length reads. To assign V/J genes and CDR3, sequences were annotated using PyIR, a Python wrapper for IgBLAST v1.9, with IMGT germline references. Reads with weak V/J assignments (E-value above 1e-6), missing CDR3, stop codons, out-of-frame junctions, or ambiguous translated residues were removed. A V3J clonotype was defined by an identical inferred V gene, J gene, and CDR3 amino acid sequence. To compute the percentage overlap between repertoires, the number of shared unique clonotypes was divided by the size of the smaller repertoire. Repertoire richness was assessed with RTK rarefaction, the Chao1 estimator, and Recon v2.1 estimates of unobserved clonotypes. For all TCRbeta clonotypes obtained by the gDNA method from several donors, generation probabilities were computed with OLGA. TCRdb took over this immuneACCESS table, retaining in-frame rearrangements with V and J assigned. Such tables are incomplete; in checked studies, under half of the missing clones stem from an unresolved V gene, and the remainder is unexplained. Clone size and V and J calls were adopted from that table, with D and trimming inferred from the DNA. The sample contains 2 million to 2.5 million clones, about nine tenths of them found a single time. Approximately 0.41% of the sample belongs to the ten largest clones.

Donors were healthy HIV-negative adults with no recently reported acute infections or vaccinations. Every donor was a Caucasian adult residing in Nashville, Tennessee, USA. CD4+ T cells were enriched by magnetic negative selection, after which naive cells were positively selected on CD45RA and the negative fraction was taken as the memory subset. After blood collection by leukapheresis, PBMCs were isolated using Ficoll-Histopaque density gradient centrifugation and then cryopreserved in the vapor phase of liquid nitrogen. Purity and quantity of every magnetically sorted T cell population were checked by analytical flow cytometry. From each sorted fraction, genomic DNA was isolated and quantified by UV absorbance on a Nanodrop 2000c. CDR1 and CDR2, per the germline V gene, are MGHRA and YSYEKL. V lost 4 bases and J lost 0 bases; the stretch between them is 15 bases long. Including the terminal cysteine and phenylalanine, the CDR3 comprises 16 residues. The sequence is cut down to CDR3 DNA, 48 bases in frame from base 1.

This sample was taken from a study of shared clonotypes between healthy human individuals (dated by TCRdb to 2018 to 2020). As for the study more broadly: A couple of women and a few men aged 18 to 49 years were included in the cohort. Per donor, three plates each were used for CD4 naive and CD4 memory, two for CD8 naive, and one for CD8 memory. Blood TCR repertoires of five healthy adults were deeply sequenced to estimate repertoire size and the extent of clonotype sharing between individuals. Different laboratories and diverse techniques were used to prepare libraries and sequence TCR repertoires, to increase sequencing depth and limit assay-specific biases. Between about 0.94 and 8.9 billion PBMCs per donor were obtained by leukapheresis. Here is what the overall study found, with its caveats: Estimated clonotype richness was generally larger for naive than for memory subsets. Sharing across several donors was observed for 4.5% to 6.5% of naive CD4, over 3% of naive CD8, 2.3% of memory CD4, and around 0.42% of memory CD8 clonotypes. Based on pairwise subsampling, the degree of clonotype sharing among donors was expected to be affected by sequencing depth. Compared with non-shared clonotypes, clonotypes shared by all four sorted-subset donors had higher generation probabilities. Sampling was limited to blood, and TCR repertoires in tissue likely differ from TCR repertoires in blood. The small number of donors limited the genetic and exposure-history diversity represented. Rarefaction of sorted-subset datasets indicated incomplete sequencing despite the large sequencing depth.

Sequencing used naive CD4+ T cells from PBMCs. This specimen's cell subset or site label, interpreted: CD45RA+ positively selected. This receptor was identified in a man aged 18-30 years in good health. Some clones in this sample may be carry-over from other donors' samples. The rearrangement joined TRBV4-1 to TRBJ1-2; TRBD1 is a weak D gene call, 5 bases matching. The CDR3 reads CASSLGTAEPNYGYTF. DNA sequence: TGCGCCAGCAGCCTCGGGACCGCGGAACCTAACTATGGCTACACCTTC.